This entry lists 11 T cell receptor beta chains sequenced from one sample in a study of blood T cell repertoires in COVID-19. Profiling relied on immunoSEQ multiplex PCR, and the TCRdb table lists in-frame clones only, not all of them. The sample shows tens of thousands of clones, 88% of them seen only once. Material for sequencing was peripheral blood. The origin of the receptors is a woman aged 80 or over with active or convalescent COVID-19.

The rearrangement joins TRBV29-1 to TRBJ2-7, with 12 bases fitting TRBD2. This CDR3 is built from 13 residues. Germline CDR1 and CDR2: SQVTM and ANQGSEA. The trim removed 6 bases at V and 7 bases at J, leaving 7 bases unmatched. CDR3 loop: CSVRLAGEGEQYF. The CDR3 DNA reads as TGCAGCGTCCGACTAGCGGGGGAAGGGGAGCAGTACTTC.

The chain links TRBV11-3 to TRBJ2-1, with 7 positions matching TRBD1. V lost 5 bases, J lost 9 bases, and 7 bases stayed unmatched. The CDR3 contains 13 residues. Germline assignment: CDR1 SGHNT and CDR2 YENEEA. The CDR3 sequence is CASSRGQVGEQFF. As DNA, the CDR3 is TGTGCCAGCAGCAGGGGGCAGGTAGGTGAGCAGTTCTTC. Variable domain in full (rest from reference TRBV11-3 and TRBJ2-1): EAGVVQSPRYKIIEKKQPVAFWCNPISGHNTLYWYLQNLGQGPELLIRYENEEAVDDSQLPKDRFSAERLKGVDSTLKIQPAELGDSAVYLCASSRGQVGEQFFGPGTRLTVL.

J is TRBJ2-2 and V is TRBV2; unclear D gene. Trimming pared 0 bases from V and 1 base from J, leaving 6 bases between. The length of the CDR3 is 15 residues. Germline lookup yields CDR1 SNHLY and CDR2 FYNNEI. The CDR3 nucleotides read TGTGCCAGCAGTGAAGCGTACAAGAACACCGGGGAGCTGTTTTTT. It is translated as CASSEAYKNTGELFF. Together with reference TRBV2 and TRBJ2-2, the CDR3 gives the full variable domain: EPEVTQTPSHQVTQMGQEVILRCVPISNHLYFYWYRQILGQKVEFLVSFYNNEISEKSEIFDDQFSVERPDGSNFTLKIRSTKLEDSAMYFCASSEAYKNTGELFFGEGSRLTVL.

The rearrangement links TRBV29-1 to TRBJ2-1; possible D gene TRBD2, 7 bases. From germline, CDR1 is SQVTM and CDR2 ANQGSEA. This CDR3 is built from 16 residues. V gave up 0 bases and J gave up 0 bases, with 12 bases separating them. CDR3 nucleotide sequence: TGCAGCGTTGAAGATGGGAGGGGGGGCTCCTACAATGAGCAGTTCTTC. Protein sequence: CSVEDGRGGSYNEQFF.

The chain carries TRBV5-1 and TRBJ1-2; TRBD1 agrees at 9 bases. This CDR3 contains 14 residues. J lost 8 bases, V lost 0 bases, and 5 bases had no gene match. From germline, CDR1 is SGHRS and CDR2 YFSETQ. In DNA form, the CDR3 reads TGCGCCAGCAGCTTGGCCCTCGGGACAGGGGGCTACACCTTC. As protein: CASSLALGTGGYTF.

This clone was found once. The V call is TRBV6-1, the J call TRBJ2-7, with 9 bases aligning to TRBD2. CDR1 is MNHNS, CDR2 SASEGT, per germline. Trimming at V came to 1 base and at J to 2 bases, leaving 3 bases not matched to a gene. CDR3 length equals 15 residues. The DNA for the CDR3 is TGTGCCAGCAGTGAAGGACTAGCGGCTGCCTACGAGCAGTACTTC. Translated, it gives CASSEGLAAAYEQYF.

This rearrangement joins TRBV12-3 or TRBV12-4 to TRBJ2-7; D unclear. V gave up 5 bases and J gave up 4 bases, with 12 bases separating them. The CDR3 contains 13 residues. The CDR3 nucleotides read TGTGCCAGCAGTCCCCCTCACAGTTACGAGCAGTACTTC. Translation gives CASSPPHSYEQYF.

This chain uses TRBV7-9 with TRBJ2-7, with 9 bases identical to TRBD2. CDR3 length equals 18 residues. Per germline, CDR1 SEHNR and CDR2 FQNEAQ (reference sequence). After removal of 7 bases from V and 2 bases from J, the junction contained 18 bases not matched to a gene. The chain's CDR3 is CASTLGVAGVDAPYEQYF. For the CDR3, the DNA is TGTGCCAGCACGCTCGGGGTAGCGGGAGTAGACGCTCCCTACGAGCAGTACTTC.

The rearrangement joins TRBV15 to TRBJ1-2, with 8 nucleotides matching TRBD1. Unmatched junction bases numbered 5, after V lost 4 bases and J lost 7 bases. Germline V gene data show CDR1 as LNHNV and CDR2 as YYDKDF (reference sequence). This CDR3 has 13 residues. The DNA for the CDR3 is TGTGCCACCAGCATCCGGACAGGGAGTGGCTACACCTTC. Protein product: CATSIRTGSGYTF.

V is TRBV7-2 and J is TRBJ2-7, with D possibly matching TRBD2 (5 bases). In germline, CDR1 is SGHTA, CDR2 FQGNSA. This CDR3 has 14 amino acids. The V and J ends lost 5 bases and 5 bases respectively, with 16 bases between them. The CDR3 coding sequence is TGTGCCAGCAGCGTAGTATTTCCGGGGAACGAGCAGTACTTC. Translating gives CASSVVFPGNEQYF.

The rearrangement joins TRBV11-3 to TRBJ1-1; D unresolved. CDR1 and CDR2 (germline): SGHNT, YENEEA. The CDR3 sequence is 15 residues long. Trimming cost V 1 base and J 3 bases, with 12 bases left between them. DNA for the CDR3: TGTGCCAGCAGCTTAGGGGCCGCGACCGACACTGAAGCTTTCTTT. This translates into CASSLGAATDTEAFF.